Given below is one TCR beta chain in context. This entry is derived from a study of blood T cell repertoires in COVID-19. At the level of the study: The United States, Italy and Spain were the sources of the acute and convalescent COVID-19 samples. Sources were T cells, B-cell-depleted T cells, or PBMCs; the material itself was cDNA or gDNA.

Authors' analysis steps: The assay estimated nucleated cells by amplifying reference gene primers. The protocol was immunoSEQ multiplex PCR, while the TCRdb copy is restricted to in-frame clones and leaves out a portion. V, J and clone size are those of that table, while D and trimming were read from the DNA. The sample has about 190,000 clones, around 83% seen once; the top ten hold approximately 6.1%. The CDR3 has 15 amino acids. V lost 8 bases and J lost 5, with 21 bases in between. Germline V gene lookup returns CDR1 MDHEN and CDR2 SYDVKM. This chain uses TRBV28 with TRBJ1-2; tentative D call: TRBD1 (6 bases). The sample consisted of peripheral blood. This TCR derives from a woman aged 40 to 50 with acute or convalescent COVID-19. The CDR3 DNA reads as TGTGCCAGCCGTTCTGAACCCCGGGACATGTATGGCTACACCTTC. Its protein product is CASRSEPRDMYGYTF.